This TCR beta chain was found in a study of regulatory T cells in long-lasting Graves disease. Study-wide findings and caveats: Persistent Graves' patients showed reduced TCR diversity versus newly diagnosed patients.

Regarding time point: newly diagnosed GD, antithyroid drugs for less than 3 months. The authors made the TCR library using RNA they extracted from PBMCs. Tubes containing EDTA received around 9.9 milliliters of drawn peripheral blood. To make TCR beta libraries, researchers used iRepertoire HTBI primers and Arm-PCR of CDR3 regions. TCRdb analysed the multiplex PCR reads with MiXCR anew, one entry per CDR3 protein. This table has some 350,000 distinct CDR3 sequences, around 15% appearing once. Comments on this clonotype: Its specificity is unknown.

The CDR3 runs to 15 residues. The germline gives CDR1 KGHDR, CDR2 SFDVKD. The V and J ends lost 3 bases and 9 bases, in that order; junction bases with no gene match: 4. These data also formed part of another study, on T cells in Graves' hyperthyroidism and ophthalmopathy.

The sequence derives from a woman between 18 and 29 years old with Graves disease. Sample: peripheral blood mononuclear cells (PBMCs), taken at new diagnosis, from a patient treated with antithyroid drugs. The rearrangement links TRBV24-1 to TRBJ2-1; 13 bases map to TRBD2. The CDR3 region is CATSDTLAGGGEQFF. The CDR3 nucleotides are TGTGCCACCAGTGATACACTAGCGGGGGGGGGTGAGCAGTTCTTC.